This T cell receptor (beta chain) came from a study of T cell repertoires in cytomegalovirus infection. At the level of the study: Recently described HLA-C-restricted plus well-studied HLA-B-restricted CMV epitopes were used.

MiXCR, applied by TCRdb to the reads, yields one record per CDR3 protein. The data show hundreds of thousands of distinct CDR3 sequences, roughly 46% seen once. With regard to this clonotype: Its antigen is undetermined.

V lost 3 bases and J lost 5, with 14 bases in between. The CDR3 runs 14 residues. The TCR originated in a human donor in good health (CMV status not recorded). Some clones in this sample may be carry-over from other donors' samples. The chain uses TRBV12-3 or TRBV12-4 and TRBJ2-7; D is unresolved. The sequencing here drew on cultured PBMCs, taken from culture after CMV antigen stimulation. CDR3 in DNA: TGTGCCAGCAGTTTCGGTCTCCGAGACAACGAGCAGTACTTC. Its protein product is CASSFGLRDNEQYF.